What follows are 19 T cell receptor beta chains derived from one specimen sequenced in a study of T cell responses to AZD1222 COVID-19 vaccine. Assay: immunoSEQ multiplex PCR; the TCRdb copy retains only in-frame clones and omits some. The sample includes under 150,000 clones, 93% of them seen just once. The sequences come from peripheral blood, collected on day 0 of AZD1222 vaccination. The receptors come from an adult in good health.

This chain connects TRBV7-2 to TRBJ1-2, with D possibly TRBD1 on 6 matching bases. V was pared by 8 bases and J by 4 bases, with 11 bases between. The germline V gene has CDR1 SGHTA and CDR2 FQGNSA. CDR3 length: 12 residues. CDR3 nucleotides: TGTGCCAGCGGTGACAGGACCTATGGCTACACCTTC. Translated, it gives CASGDRTYGYTF.

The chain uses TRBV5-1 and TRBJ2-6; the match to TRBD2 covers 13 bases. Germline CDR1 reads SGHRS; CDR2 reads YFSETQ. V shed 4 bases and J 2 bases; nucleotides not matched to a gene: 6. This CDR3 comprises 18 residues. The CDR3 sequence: CASSGGTSGTTGANVLTF. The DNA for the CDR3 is TGCGCCAGCAGCGGCGGGACTAGCGGGACCACTGGGGCCAACGTCCTGACTTTC.

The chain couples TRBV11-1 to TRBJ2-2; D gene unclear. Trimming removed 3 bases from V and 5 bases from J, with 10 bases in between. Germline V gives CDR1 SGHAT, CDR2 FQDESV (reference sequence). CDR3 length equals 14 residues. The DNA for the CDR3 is TGTGCCAGCAGCTTGGGTCTCGGAACCGGGGAGCTGTTTTTT. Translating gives CASSLGLGTGELFF.

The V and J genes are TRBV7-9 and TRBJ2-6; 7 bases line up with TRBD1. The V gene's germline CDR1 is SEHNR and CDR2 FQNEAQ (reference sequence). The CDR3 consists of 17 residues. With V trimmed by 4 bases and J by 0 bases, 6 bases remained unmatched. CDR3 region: CASSSDRLGSGANVLTF. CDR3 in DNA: TGTGCCAGCAGCTCGGACAGGTTGGGCTCTGGGGCCAACGTCCTGACTTTC.

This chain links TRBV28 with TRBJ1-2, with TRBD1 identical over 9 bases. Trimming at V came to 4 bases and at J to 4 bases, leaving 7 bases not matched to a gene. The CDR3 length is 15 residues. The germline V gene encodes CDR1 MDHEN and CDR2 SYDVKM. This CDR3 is CASSSGGQGPYGYTF. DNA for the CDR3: TGTGCCAGCAGTTCGGGGGGACAGGGACCCTATGGCTACACCTTC.

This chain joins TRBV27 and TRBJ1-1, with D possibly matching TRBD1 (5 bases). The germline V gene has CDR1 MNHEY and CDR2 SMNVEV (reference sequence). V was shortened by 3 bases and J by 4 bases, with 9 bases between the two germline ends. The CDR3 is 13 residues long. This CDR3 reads CASSLGGGTEAFF. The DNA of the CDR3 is TGTGCCAGCAGTTTGGGGGGGGGCACTGAAGCTTTCTTT.

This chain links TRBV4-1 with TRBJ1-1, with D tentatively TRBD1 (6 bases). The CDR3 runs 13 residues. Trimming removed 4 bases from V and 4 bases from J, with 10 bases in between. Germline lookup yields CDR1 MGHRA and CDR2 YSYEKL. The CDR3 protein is CASSPKQGTEAFF. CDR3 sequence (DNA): TGCGCCAGCAGCCCCAAACAGGGCACTGAAGCTTTCTTT.

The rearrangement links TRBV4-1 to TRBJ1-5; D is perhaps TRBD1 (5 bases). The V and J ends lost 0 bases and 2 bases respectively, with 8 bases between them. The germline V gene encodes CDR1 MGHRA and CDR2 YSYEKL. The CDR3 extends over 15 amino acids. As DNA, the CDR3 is TGCGCCAGCAGCCAAGATTCCAGGGGCAATCAGCCCCAGCATTTT. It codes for CASSQDSRGNQPQHF.

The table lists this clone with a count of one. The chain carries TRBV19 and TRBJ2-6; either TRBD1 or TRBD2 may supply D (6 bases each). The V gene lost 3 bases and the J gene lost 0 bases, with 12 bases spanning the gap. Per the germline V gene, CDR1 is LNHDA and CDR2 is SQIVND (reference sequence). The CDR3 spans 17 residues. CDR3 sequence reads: CASSIGRGGSGANVLTF. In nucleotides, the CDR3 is TGTGCCAGTAGTATCGGGAGAGGGGGCTCTGGGGCCAACGTCCTGACTTTC.

The CDR3 nucleotides read TGTGCCAGCAGCAGCCGGAGCTACAATGAGCAGTTCTTC. Translating gives CASSSRSYNEQFF. This sequence joins TRBV6-5 and TRBJ2-1; D gene ambiguous. V lost 6 bases and J 3 bases, leaving 9 bases between the germline ends. Germline CDR1 reads MNHEY; CDR2 reads SVGAGI. There are 13 residues in the CDR3.

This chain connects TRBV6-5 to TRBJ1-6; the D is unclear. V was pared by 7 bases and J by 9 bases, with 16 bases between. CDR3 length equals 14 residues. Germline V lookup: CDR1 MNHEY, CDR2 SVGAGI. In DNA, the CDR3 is TGTGCCAGCACTCAGTTGGGTGGCGGTTCACCCCTCCACTTT. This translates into CASTQLGGGSPLHF.

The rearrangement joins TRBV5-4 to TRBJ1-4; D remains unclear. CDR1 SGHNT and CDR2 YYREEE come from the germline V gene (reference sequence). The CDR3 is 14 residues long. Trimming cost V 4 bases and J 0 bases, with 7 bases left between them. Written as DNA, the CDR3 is TGTGCCAGCAGCCCGAGGCCAACTAATGAAAAACTGTTTTTT. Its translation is CASSPRPTNEKLFF. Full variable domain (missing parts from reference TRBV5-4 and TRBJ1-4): ETGVTQSPTHLIKTRGQQVTLRCSSQSGHNTVSWYQQALGQGPQFIFQYYREEENGRGNFPPRFSGLQFPNYSSELNVNALELDDSALYLCASSPRPTNEKLFFGSGTQLSVL.

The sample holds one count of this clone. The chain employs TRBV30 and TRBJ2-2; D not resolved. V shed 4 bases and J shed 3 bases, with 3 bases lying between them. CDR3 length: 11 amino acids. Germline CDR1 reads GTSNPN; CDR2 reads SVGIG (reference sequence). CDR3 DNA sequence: TGTGCCTGGACGGACACCGGGGAGCTGTTTTTT. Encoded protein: CAWTDTGELFF.

The CDR3 region has the DNA TGTGCCAGCAGCTACCCGGGACTAGTATCCGATACGCAGTATTTT. It translates to CASSYPGLVSDTQYF. The V call is TRBV7-2, the J call TRBJ2-3; 8 bases map to TRBD2. J lost 6 bases, V lost 4 bases, and 9 bases had no gene match. This CDR3 is 15 amino acids long. Germline V gene data show CDR1 as SGHTA and CDR2 as FQGNSA.

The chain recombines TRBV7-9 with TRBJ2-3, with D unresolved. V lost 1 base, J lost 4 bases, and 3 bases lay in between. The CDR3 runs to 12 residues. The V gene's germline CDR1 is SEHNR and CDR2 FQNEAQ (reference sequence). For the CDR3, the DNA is TGTGCCAGCAGCTTAGTTGCAGATACGCAGTATTTT. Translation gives CASSLVADTQYF.

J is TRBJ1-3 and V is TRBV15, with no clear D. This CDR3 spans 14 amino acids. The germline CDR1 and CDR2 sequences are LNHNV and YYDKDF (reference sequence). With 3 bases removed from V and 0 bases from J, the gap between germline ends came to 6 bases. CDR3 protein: CATSRGISGNTIYF. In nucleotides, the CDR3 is TGTGCCACCAGCAGGGGGATCTCTGGAAACACCATATATTTT.

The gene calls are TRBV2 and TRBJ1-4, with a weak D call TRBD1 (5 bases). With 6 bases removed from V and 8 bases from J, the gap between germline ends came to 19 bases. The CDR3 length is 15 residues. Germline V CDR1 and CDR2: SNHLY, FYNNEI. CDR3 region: CASRLTGPVGEKLFF. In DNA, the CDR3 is TGTGCCAGCAGACTGACGGGACCGGTAGGGGAAAAACTGTTTTTT.

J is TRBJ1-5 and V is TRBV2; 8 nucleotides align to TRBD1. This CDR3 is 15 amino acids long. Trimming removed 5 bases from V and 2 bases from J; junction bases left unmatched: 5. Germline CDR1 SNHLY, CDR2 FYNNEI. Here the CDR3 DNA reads TGTGCCAGCAGTCCCGACAGGGGCCGCAATCAGCCCCAGCATTTT. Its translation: CASSPDRGRNQPQHF.

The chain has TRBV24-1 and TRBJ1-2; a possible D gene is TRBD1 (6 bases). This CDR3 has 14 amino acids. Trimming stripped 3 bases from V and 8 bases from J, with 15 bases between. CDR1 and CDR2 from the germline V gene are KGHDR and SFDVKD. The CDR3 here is CATSDRTVHIGYTF. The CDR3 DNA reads TGTGCCACCAGTGATCGGACAGTCCATATCGGCTACACCTTC.